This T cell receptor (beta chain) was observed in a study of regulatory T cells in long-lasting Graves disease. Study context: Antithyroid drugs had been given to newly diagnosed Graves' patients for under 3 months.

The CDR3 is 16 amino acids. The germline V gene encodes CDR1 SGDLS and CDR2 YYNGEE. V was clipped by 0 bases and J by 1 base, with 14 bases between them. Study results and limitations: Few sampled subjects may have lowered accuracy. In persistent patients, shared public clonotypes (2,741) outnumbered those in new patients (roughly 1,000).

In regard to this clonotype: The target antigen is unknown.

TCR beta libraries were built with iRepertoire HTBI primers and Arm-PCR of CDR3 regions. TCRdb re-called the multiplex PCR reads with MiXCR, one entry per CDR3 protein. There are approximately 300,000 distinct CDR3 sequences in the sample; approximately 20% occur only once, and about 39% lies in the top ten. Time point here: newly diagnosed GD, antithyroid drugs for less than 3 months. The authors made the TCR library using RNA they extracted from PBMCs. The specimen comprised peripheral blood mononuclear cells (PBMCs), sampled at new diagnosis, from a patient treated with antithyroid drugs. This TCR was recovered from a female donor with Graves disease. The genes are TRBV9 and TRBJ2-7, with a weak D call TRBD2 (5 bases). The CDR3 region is CASSVGVAGQSYEQYF. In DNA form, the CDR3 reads TGTGCCAGCAGCGTAGGGGTGGCGGGCCAATCCTACGAGCAGTACTTC. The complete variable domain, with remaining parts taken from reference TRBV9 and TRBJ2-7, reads DSGVTQTPKHLITATGQRVTLRCSPRSGDLSVYWYQQSLDQGLQFLIQYYNGEERAKGNILERFSAQQFPDLHSELNLSSLELGDSALYFCASSVGVAGQSYEQYFGPGTRLTVT.